This T cell receptor (beta chain) originates from a study of OX40 agonist ivuxolimab in advanced cancers. Study in general: Partial responses were achieved by three patients, of whom one had hepatocellular carcinoma and two had cutaneous melanoma. Broader study findings: At 0.1 to 3.0 mg/kg and by week 6, CD4+ and CD8+ T cells in the blood had expanded clonally.

With respect to this clone: Its specificity is not known.

This CDR3 region has 13 residues. J was trimmed by 7 bases and V by 3 bases; bases with no gene match: 1. Germline V CDR1 and CDR2: KGHSH, LQKENI. TCRdb's table, derived via immunoSEQ multiplex PCR, lists solely in-frame clones and lacks some. The profile shows approximately 59,000 clones, roughly four fifths of them singletons. The sample in question was CD4+ or CD8+ T cells sorted from blood, obtained in a trial of the OX40 agonist ivuxolimab. The J gene is TRBJ1-4, the V gene TRBV18; 8 nucleotides line up with TRBD1. This receptor was taken from an adult with an advanced solid tumor such as melanoma, head and neck, liver or kidney cancer. The CDR3 region is CASSPTGGEKLFF. The CDR3 DNA sequence: TGTGCCAGCTCACCTACAGGGGGTGAAAAACTGTTTTTT.